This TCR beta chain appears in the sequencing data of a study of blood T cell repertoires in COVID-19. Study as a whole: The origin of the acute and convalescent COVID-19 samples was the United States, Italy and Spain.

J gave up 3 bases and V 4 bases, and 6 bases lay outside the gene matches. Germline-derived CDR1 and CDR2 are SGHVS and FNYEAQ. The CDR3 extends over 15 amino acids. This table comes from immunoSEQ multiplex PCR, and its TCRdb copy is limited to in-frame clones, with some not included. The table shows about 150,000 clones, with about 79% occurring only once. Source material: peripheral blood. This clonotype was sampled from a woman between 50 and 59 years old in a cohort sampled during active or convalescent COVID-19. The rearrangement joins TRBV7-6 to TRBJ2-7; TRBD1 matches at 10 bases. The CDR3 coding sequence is TGTGCCAGCAGCTCCCGACAGGGGGCAGGCTACGAGCAGTACTTC. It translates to CASSSRQGAGYEQYF.